This T cell receptor beta chain came from a study of cytomegalovirus exposure and HLA in healthy donors. The method was immunoSEQ multiplex PCR; TCRdb's version includes in-frame clones alone and lacks a portion of them. This table has about 130,000 clones, 89% appearing once. Sequences were obtained from PBMCs. The receptor's source is a woman under 30 in good health and CMV-seronegative.

This chain's CDR3 is CASSGGQGLSSYNEQFF. Here the CDR3 DNA reads TGTGCCAGCAGCGGGGGACAGGGCCTAAGCTCCTACAATGAGCAGTTCTTC. This sequence joins TRBV9 and TRBJ2-1; 9 nucleotides agree with TRBD1. Germline V lookup: CDR1 SGDLS, CDR2 YYNGEE. The CDR3 sequence is 17 residues long. V lost 3 bases to trimming and J lost 0 bases; unmatched junction nucleotides: 7.